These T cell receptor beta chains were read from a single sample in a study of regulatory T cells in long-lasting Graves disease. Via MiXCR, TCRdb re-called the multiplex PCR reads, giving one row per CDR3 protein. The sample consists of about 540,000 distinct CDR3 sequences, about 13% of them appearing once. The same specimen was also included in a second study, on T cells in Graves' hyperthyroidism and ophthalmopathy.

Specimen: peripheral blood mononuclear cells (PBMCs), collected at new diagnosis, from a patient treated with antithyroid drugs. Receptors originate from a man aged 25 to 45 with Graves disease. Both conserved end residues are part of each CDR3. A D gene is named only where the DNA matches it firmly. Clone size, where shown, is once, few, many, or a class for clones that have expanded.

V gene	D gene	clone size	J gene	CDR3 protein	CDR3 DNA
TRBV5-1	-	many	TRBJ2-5	CASSSGSRETQYF	TGCGCCAGCAGCTCGGGATCCAGAGAGACCCAGTACTTC
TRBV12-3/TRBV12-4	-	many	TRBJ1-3	CASSLRVASSGNTIYF	TGTGCCAGCAGTTTAAGGGTTGCTAGCTCTGGAAACACCATATATTTT
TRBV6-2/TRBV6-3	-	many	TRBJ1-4	CASSEVAKKLFF	TGTGCCAGCAGTGAAGTAGCAAAAAAACTGTTTTTT
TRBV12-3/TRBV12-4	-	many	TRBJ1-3	CANRPAGNTIYF	TGTGCCAACCGGCCTGCTGGAAACACCATATATTTT
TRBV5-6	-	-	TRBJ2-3	CASSSSLRMEDTQYF	TGTGCCAGCAGCTCTTCTCTGCGGATGGAGGATACGCAGTATTTT
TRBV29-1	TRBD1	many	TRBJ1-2	CSVEGQGGYGYTF	TGCAGCGTTGAGGGACAGGGAGGCTATGGCTACACCTTC
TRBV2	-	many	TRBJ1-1	CASRSSPREAFF	TGTGCCAGCAGATCCTCCCCTCGTGAAGCTTTCTTT
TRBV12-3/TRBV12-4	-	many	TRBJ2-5	CASSWGGGETQYF	TGTGCCAGCAGTTGGGGCGGAGGAGAGACCCAGTACTTC
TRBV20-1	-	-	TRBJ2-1	CSASAGRYEQFF	TGCAGTGCTAGCGCGGGCCGGTATGAGCAGTTCTTC
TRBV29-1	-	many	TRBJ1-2	CSARTVVNYGYTF	TGCAGCGCGCGGACAGTAGTTAACTATGGCTACACCTTC
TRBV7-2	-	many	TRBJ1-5	CASSLMGRLNQPQHF	TGTGCCAGCAGCTTAATGGGGCGGCTCAATCAGCCCCAGCATTTT